These 25 T cell receptor beta chains were sequenced from one sample in a study of vaccination effects on CD4 cells after COVID-19. Researchers isolated CD4+ T cells once ten to eleven days of culture had elapsed. For these TCRs, the target antigens are not known. Sequenced by immunoSEQ multiplex PCR; TCRdb stores in-frame clones only, minus some. The sample has tens of thousands of clones, over 50% seen once; the top ten hold 4.5% to 6.5%. The source material was CD4+ T cells from PBMCs cultured without peptide, sampled before COVID-19 vaccination. The source is a human donor who received a COVID-19 vaccine.

This clone was seen a handful of times. The chain recombines TRBV13 with TRBJ2-7; perhaps D is TRBD1 or TRBD2 (6 bases each). Germline V gives CDR1 PRHDT, CDR2 FYEKMQ (reference sequence). The CDR3 is made up of 15 amino acids. The V end was cut by 4 bases, the J end by 0 bases, with 13 bases between. The chain's CDR3 is CASSSRGRGSYEQYF. CDR3 DNA sequence: TGTGCCAGCAGCTCTCGGGGGCGGGGCTCCTACGAGCAGTACTTC.

V usage is TRBV15 and J usage is TRBJ2-7; D perhaps matches TRBD2 (6 bases). The CDR3 consists of 14 residues. V dropped 1 base and J dropped 9 bases, with 16 bases sitting between them. The germline V gene encodes CDR1 LNHNV and CDR2 YYDKDF (reference sequence). In DNA, the CDR3 is TGTGCCACCAGCAGAGTGGCGGGGTCGGACGGGCAGTACTTC. Its translation is CATSRVAGSDGQYF.

Regarding this clone: The sample carries other DNA sequences with the same CDR3. This chain connects TRBV5-1 to TRBJ2-7, with a weak D call TRBD2 (5 bases). The V gene's germline CDR1 is SGHRS and CDR2 YFSETQ. CDR3 length: 11 amino acids. Trimming removed 2 bases from V and 6 bases from J, with 6 bases in between. This CDR3 reads CASSLEGEQYF. CDR3 in DNA: TGCGCCAGCAGCTTAGAGGGCGAGCAGTACTTC.

V and J are TRBV6-5 and TRBJ1-1, with no clear D. Germline CDR1 reads MNHEY; CDR2 reads SVGAGI. The V and J ends lost 6 bases and 5 bases respectively, with 10 bases between them. This CDR3 is built from 12 residues. The CDR3 nucleotides are TGTGCCAGCAGACTCCAGCTGACTGAAGCTTTCTTT. This codes for CASRLQLTEAFF.

The chain links TRBV30 to TRBJ1-3; D is ambiguous. CDR1 is GTSNPN and CDR2 is SVGIG in the germline V gene (reference sequence). Trimming left V 4 bases short and J 3 bases short, with 7 bases between. The CDR3 covers 12 residues. As DNA, the CDR3 is TGTGCCTGGACACTAGGTGGAAACACCATATATTTT. Its protein is CAWTLGGNTIYF. Based on the CDR3 plus reference TRBV30 and TRBJ1-3, the full variable domain is SQTIHQWPATLVQPVGSPLSLECTVEGTSNPNLYWYRQAAGRGLQLLFYSVGIGQISSEVPQNLSASRPQDRQFILSSKKLLLSDSGFYLCAWTLGGNTIYFGEGSWLTVV.

V is TRBV12-3 or TRBV12-4 and J is TRBJ1-2; D may be TRBD1 (5 bases). V was shortened by 6 bases and J by 9 bases, with 17 bases between the two germline ends. This CDR3 is built from 13 residues. In nucleotides, the CDR3 is TGTGCCAGCAGCCCCCCGGGCCGGGGGAGCTACACCTTC. It is translated as CASSPPGRGSYTF.

This clone was counted once. CDR3 sequence (DNA): TGCGCCAGCAGCCAGGGTGGTTTAGGTCGGAATGAGCAGTTCTTC. It codes for CASSQGGLGRNEQFF. The rearrangement joins TRBV4-3 to TRBJ2-1; D not resolved. V was shortened by 3 bases and J by 7 bases, with 16 bases between the two germline ends. Per the germline V gene, CDR1 is LGHNA and CDR2 is YSLEER. There are 15 residues in the CDR3.

This chain joins TRBV30 and TRBJ1-3; possibly TRBD1 for D (5 bases). CDR3 length: 15 residues. The germline V gene encodes CDR1 GTSNPN and CDR2 SVGIG (reference sequence). Deletions cut 0 bases from V and 2 bases from J, with 11 bases between. The CDR3 here is CAWSVNQGAGNTIYF. The DNA of the CDR3 is TGTGCCTGGAGTGTCAATCAGGGCGCTGGAAACACCATATATTTT.

The chain has TRBV28 and TRBJ1-6, with D perhaps TRBD1 (6 bases). Germline-derived CDR1 and CDR2 are MDHEN and SYDVKM. Deletions cut 3 bases from V and 0 bases from J, with 15 bases between. CDR3 length: 18 amino acids. Here the CDR3 reads CASSLGEQGYSYNSPLHF. For the CDR3, the DNA is TGTGCCAGCAGTTTGGGAGAACAGGGCTACTCCTATAATTCACCCCTCCACTTT.

The chain uses TRBV28 and TRBJ2-7; weak D call: TRBD2 (6 bases). The CDR3 runs 12 residues. Germline CDR1 MDHEN, CDR2 SYDVKM. The V and J ends lost 4 bases and 2 bases respectively, with 6 bases between them. The CDR3 coding sequence is TGTGCCAGCAGTTCGGGGGCCTACGAGCAGTACTTC. Its protein product is CASSSGAYEQYF.

This clone came up a few times. The chain combines TRBV5-8 with TRBJ2-1, with TRBD2 identical over 8 bases. From germline, CDR1 is SGHTS and CDR2 YDEGEE. This CDR3 spans 16 amino acids. The ends lost 5 bases at V and 2 bases at J; junction bases unmatched: 9. The CDR3 DNA is TGTGCCAGCAGGTTAACGGGACTAGGCACCTACAATGAGCAGTTCTTC. As protein: CASRLTGLGTYNEQFF.

This chain connects TRBV5-4 to TRBJ2-5; possibly TRBD2 for D (5 bases). Germline values: CDR1 SGHNT, CDR2 YYREEE (reference sequence). The V gene lost 3 bases and the J gene lost 5 bases, with 11 bases spanning the gap. The CDR3 spans 13 residues. In DNA form, the CDR3 reads TGTGCCAGCAGCTCAATGACGGGGGAGACCCAGTACTTC. Residues: CASSSMTGETQYF.

The gene calls are TRBV15 and TRBJ2-7; TRBD1 agrees at 9 bases. V trimming: 0 bases; J trimming: 5 bases; junction bases outside the gene matches: 23. Germline CDR1 and CDR2: LNHNV and YYDKDF (reference sequence). There are 21 residues in the CDR3. The chain's CDR3 is CATSRDGSLGYKPGQGDEQYF. For the CDR3, the DNA is TGTGCCACCAGCAGAGATGGGTCTCTTGGGTATAAACCGGGACAGGGAGACGAGCAGTACTTC.

The chain links TRBV6-5 to TRBJ1-2; TRBD1 might be the D (5 bases). V gave up 7 bases and J gave up 4 bases, with 13 bases separating them. Germline assignment: CDR1 MNHEY and CDR2 SVGAGI. The CDR3 runs 13 residues. The DNA of the CDR3 is TGTGCCAGCACCCCGCAGGGTGGCTATGGCTACACCTTC. It specifies CASTPQGGYGYTF.

V is TRBV3-1 (or the pseudogene TRBV3-2) and J is TRBJ2-1, with D possibly matching TRBD1 (6 bases). V was cut by 3 bases and J by 6 bases, with 21 bases left in between. The germline CDR1 and CDR2 sequences are LGHDT and YNNKEL (reference sequence). This CDR3 contains 17 residues. CDR3 bases: TGTGCCAGCAGCCAGGGGGTGACAGGTCCGCCAGGCAATGAGCAGTTCTTC. This encodes CASSQGVTGPPGNEQFF.

V and J are TRBV9 and TRBJ1-6; 7 positions agree with TRBD1. Germline loops: CDR1 SGDLS, CDR2 YYNGEE. The V and J ends lost 5 bases and 7 bases, in that order; junction bases with no gene match: 6. CDR3 length: 14 residues. CDR3 sequence reads: CASRPGTVNSPLHF. The CDR3, as DNA: TGTGCCAGCAGACCGGGGACAGTGAATTCACCCCTCCACTTT.

The V and J genes are TRBV3-1 (or the pseudogene TRBV3-2) and TRBJ2-2; 8 positions match TRBD2. The germline V gene has CDR1 LGHDT and CDR2 YNNKEL (reference sequence). The CDR3 contains 16 residues. V was pared by 2 bases and J by 3 bases, with 5 bases of the junction left unmatched. This chain's CDR3 is CASSQTTSADTGELFF. CDR3 DNA: TGTGCCAGCAGCCAAACGACTAGCGCGGACACCGGGGAGCTGTTTTTT.

The J gene is TRBJ2-3, the V gene TRBV10-3; TRBD2 aligns across 11 bases. This CDR3 contains 17 residues. V lost 0 bases and J lost 1; bases outside the gene matches: 3. CDR1 and CDR2 (germline): ENHRY, SYGVKD. CDR3 protein: CAISESPGLAGTDTQYF. CDR3 bases: TGTGCCATCAGTGAGTCTCCGGGACTAGCGGGCACAGATACGCAGTATTTT.

The rearrangement joins TRBV18 to TRBJ1-4; tentative D call: TRBD1 (6 bases). In germline, CDR1 is KGHSH, CDR2 LQKENI. V gave up 3 bases and J gave up 7 bases, with 12 bases separating them. This CDR3 comprises 14 residues. The CDR3 loop is CASSPRQVGEKLFF. Written as DNA, the CDR3 is TGTGCCAGCTCACCGCGACAGGTCGGTGAAAAACTGTTTTTT. Using reference TRBV18 and TRBJ1-4 for the parts outside the CDR3, the full variable domain is NAGVMQNPRHLVRRRGQEARLRCSPMKGHSHVYWYRQLPEEGLKFMVYLQKENIIDESGMPKERFSAEFPKEGPSILRIQQVVRGDSAAYFCASSPRQVGEKLFFGSGTQLSVL.

The rearrangement joins TRBV27 to TRBJ2-3; 8 positions agree with TRBD2. Per germline, CDR1 MNHEY and CDR2 SMNVEV (reference sequence). The trim removed 4 bases at V and 1 base at J, leaving 7 bases unmatched. This CDR3 has 16 amino acids. CDR3 protein: CASSWLSRGGTDTQYF. The CDR3 DNA reads TGTGCCAGCAGTTGGCTCTCGCGGGGGGGCACAGATACGCAGTATTTT.

This sequence joins TRBV5-1 and TRBJ2-5, with D uncertain. The CDR3 runs 15 residues. CDR1 SGHRS and CDR2 YFSETQ come from the germline V gene. V was trimmed by 0 bases and J by 5 bases, leaving 14 bases between them. CDR3 nucleotides: TGCGCCAGCAGCTTGGCCTCGGGCCCCATGGAGACCCAGTACTTC. It specifies CASSLASGPMETQYF.

The chain joins TRBV4-1 to TRBJ2-1; D is possibly TRBD1 or TRBD2 (5 bases each). Germline-derived CDR1 and CDR2 are MGHRA and YSYEKL. This CDR3 region has 16 residues. Between the trimmed V and J ends, which lost 4 bases and 0 bases, there was a span of 13 bases. In DNA form, the CDR3 reads TGCGCCAGCAGCCTATTAGCAGGGAGCTCCTACAATGAGCAGTTCTTC. This gives the protein CASSLLAGSSYNEQFF.

The CDR3 spells CASSRTGGMSTEAFF. In DNA, the CDR3 is TGTGCCAGCAGCCGGACAGGGGGAATGAGCACTGAAGCTTTCTTT. This chain connects TRBV27 to TRBJ1-1; 10 nucleotides agree with TRBD1. The CDR3 length is 15 residues. V dropped 6 bases and J dropped 4; count of bases not matched to a gene: 8. Germline V gene lookup returns CDR1 MNHEY and CDR2 SMNVEV (reference sequence).

The chain couples TRBV4-2 to TRBJ2-2; TRBD2 matches 12 bases. The CDR3 covers 17 residues. Trimming removed 1 base from V and 7 bases from J; junction bases left unmatched: 7. CDR1 LGHNA and CDR2 YNFKEQ come from the germline V gene. This chain's CDR3 is CASSQALAGGYVGELFF. The CDR3 coding sequence is TGTGCCAGCAGCCAAGCCCTAGCGGGGGGGTATGTCGGGGAGCTGTTTTTT.

The V gene is TRBV2, the J gene TRBJ2-1; 9 bases are a match to TRBD2. This CDR3 is built from 17 residues. Germline V gene lookup returns CDR1 SNHLY and CDR2 FYNNEI. V lost 6 bases to trimming and J lost 2 bases; unmatched junction nucleotides: 11. CDR3 amino acids: CASSTRAGGLPYNEQFF. CDR3 nucleotides: TGTGCCAGCAGCACGCGGGCGGGGGGGCTTCCCTACAATGAGCAGTTCTTC. The full variable domain, its missing parts supplied by reference TRBV2 and TRBJ2-1, is EPEVTQTPSHQVTQMGQEVILRCVPISNHLYFYWYRQILGQKVEFLVSFYNNEISEKSEIFDDQFSVERPDGSNFTLKIRSTKLEDSAMYFCASSTRAGGLPYNEQFFGPGTRLTVL.